Listed below are T cell receptor beta chains from one sample, sequenced in a study of blood T cell repertoires in COVID-19. Clones were read by immunoSEQ multiplex PCR, and TCRdb kept only the in-frame ones, dropping some. The repertoire holds under 200,000 clones, roughly 86% seen once, with about 5.6% in the top ten. The sample comprised PBMCs or T cells enriched from blood (not recorded which). These TCRs come from a man aged 35-49 years with acute COVID-19. CDR3s include the opening cysteine and the closing phenylalanine or tryptophan. The D gene is left open where the match is weak. Some rows have no size entry. The others give once, few or many, or a class for an expanded clone.

DNA | CDR3 | J | V | size | D | length
TGCGCCAGCAGAGAGATAGTATCGCGTAGGGGCGGAAAACTGTTTTTT | CASREIVSRRGGKLFF | TRBJ1-4 | TRBV5-1 | - | - | 16
TGTGCCTGGAGTGGGCTAGCGGATTACAATGAGCAGTTCTTC | CAWSGLADYNEQFF | TRBJ2-1 | TRBV30 | - | TRBD2 | 14
TGTGCCACCAGTGTACAGGGGCTAAGGTCCTACGAGCAGTACTTC | CATSVQGLRSYEQYF | TRBJ2-7 | TRBV24-1 | - | TRBD1 | 15
TGTGCCACGGACAGGGGCGATTACAATGAGCAGTTCTTC | CATDRGDYNEQFF | TRBJ2-1 | TRBV24-1 | - | TRBD1 | 13
TGCGCCAGCAGCCAAGACGGAGGGACAGATACGCAGTATTTT | CASSQDGGTDTQYF | TRBJ2-3 | TRBV4-3 | - | - | 14
TGTGCCAGCAGCGGTACAGCTAATGAAAAACTGTTTTTT | CASSGTANEKLFF | TRBJ1-4 | TRBV9 | - | - | 13
TGTGCCACCAGTGATTTTGTGGCGACAGGGGCCTACAATGAGCAGTTCTTC | CATSDFVATGAYNEQFF | TRBJ2-1 | TRBV24-1 | - | TRBD1 | 17
TGTGCCTGGAGGCGCTCTTACAGGGATTCAGCTAACTATGGCTACACCTTC | CAWRRSYRDSANYGYTF | TRBJ1-2 | TRBV30 | few | - | 17
TGTGCCAGCAGCCCGCGGCGGCAGGGGCTATACAATGAGCAGTTCTTC | CASSPRRQGLYNEQFF | TRBJ2-1 | TRBV9 | - | - | 16
TGTGCCAGCAGCTCGGGCCCGGGACAGGGGATCACCGGGGAGCTGTTTTTT | CASSSGPGQGITGELFF | TRBJ2-2 | TRBV5-4 | once | TRBD1 | 17
TGTGCCAGCTCACCGGGGACAGGGTATGGGACGCAGTATTTT | CASSPGTGYGTQYF | TRBJ2-3 | TRBV18 | - | TRBD1 | 14